This T cell receptor (beta chain) was sequenced during a study of blood T cell repertoires in COVID-19. Whole-study context: From the United States, Italy and Spain came samples of acute and convalescent COVID-19.

The CDR3 has 15 amino acids. V lost 3 bases, J lost 3 bases, and 3 bases stayed unmatched. Germline CDR1 reads LNHNV; CDR2 reads YYDKDF (reference sequence). Authors' methods: Reference gene primer amplification in the assay estimated nucleated cell counts. Repertoires were generated with immunoSEQ multiplex PCR, while TCRdb's copy carries only in-frame clones and drops some. Clone size and V and J calls were adopted from that table, with D and trimming inferred from the DNA. The sample carries 100,000 to 150,000 clones, 92% recorded once. Patients from Seattle were sampled longitudinally, starting during active infection.

The sequencing sample was made of peripheral blood. This clonotype originated in a man between 50 and 59 years old with COVID-19, enrolled during active disease. The chain couples TRBV15 to TRBJ2-3; 10 positions match TRBD1. In DNA form, the CDR3 reads TGTGCCACCAGCAGGGGACAGGGGAGGACAGATACGCAGTATTTT. Protein sequence: CATSRGQGRTDTQYF.